These 7 T cell receptor beta chains were all obtained from the same sample, sequenced in a study of T cells in Graves' hyperthyroidism and ophthalmopathy (dated by TCRdb to between 2019 and 2020). Library preparation employed multiplex PCR. The instrument was an Illumina HiSeq 2000. The TCR beta CDR3 regions were amplified from RNA transcripts. The TCR CDR3 was subjected to a first round of RT-PCR using the HTBI primer set and the Qiagen OneStep RT-PCR kit. The public reads were reprocessed in TCRdb via fastp at Q25 and MiXCR, keeping in-frame beta chains. Under each unique CDR3 protein, matching rows form one entry showing the most common genes and DNA. This sample comprises about 350,000 distinct CDR3 sequences, approximately 13% of them detected only once. The ten most abundant clones make up 30% to 40% of the sample. Sequenced input: blood. The receptors stem from a woman between 35 and 50 years old with Graves' ophthalmopathy.

There are many counts of this clonotype. The gene calls are TRBV3-1 and TRBJ1-1; D is uncertain. Germline CDR1 is LGHDT and CDR2 is YNNKEL (reference sequence). The CDR3 has 15 amino acids. With 6 bases removed from V and 4 bases from J, the gap between germline ends came to 18 bases. The CDR3 sequence is CASRQRAGASTEAFF. The CDR3 nucleotides read TGTGCCAGCAGACAACGGGCGGGTGCTAGCACTGAAGCTTTCTTT.

This clonotype was counted once. Just one base apart from a much larger clone, this may be a read error. The chain is built from TRBV6-1 and TRBJ1-5; 8 nucleotides agree with TRBD1. Germline lookup yields CDR1 MNHNS and CDR2 SASEGT. CDR3 length: 15 residues. The chain's CDR3 is CASSAAQGGNQPHHF. The CDR3 DNA is TGTGCCAGCAGTGCGGCACAGGGGGGCAATCAGCCCCATCATTTT.

This clonotype was picked up a small number of times. The chain combines TRBV7-8 with TRBJ1-1; D possibly corresponds to TRBD1 (5 bases). Trimming pared 5 bases from V and 2 bases from J, leaving 15 bases between. The CDR3 extends over 15 amino acids. Germline-derived CDR1 and CDR2 are SGHVS and FQNEAQ. CDR3 bases: TGTGCCAGCAGCCCCAGGGTCGGGGGAAACACTGAAGCTTTCTTT. Translating it yields CASSPRVGGNTEAFF.

Ten or more counts support this clonotype. The rearrangement links TRBV25-1 to TRBJ2-7; TRBD2 agrees at 7 bases. Trimming at V came to 2 bases and at J to 6 bases, leaving 7 bases not matched to a gene. Looked up from germline, CDR1 is MGHDK and CDR2 is SYGVNS. The CDR3 has 14 residues. CDR3 sequence: CASSELAGVGEQYF. CDR3 DNA: TGTGCCAGCAGTGAACTCGCGGGAGTAGGCGAGCAGTACTTC.

The table lists this clonotype with many counts. The CDR3 nucleotides are TGCAGTGCTACCCACTTAGACCGCCCGGGTGGGGAGCAGTACTTC. This encodes CSATHLDRPGGEQYF. The chain uses TRBV20-1 and TRBJ2-7; unclear D gene. The V and J ends lost 4 bases and 7 bases respectively, with 23 bases between them. Germline assignment: CDR1 DFQATT and CDR2 SNEGSKA (reference sequence). The length of the CDR3 is 15 residues.

The table lists this clonotype with many counts. The V gene is TRBV29-1, the J gene TRBJ2-2, with 9 positions matching TRBD1. The germline CDR1 and CDR2 sequences are SQVTM and ANQGSEA. CDR3 length: 13 residues. V lost 5 bases and J lost 3; bases outside the gene matches: 1. The CDR3 spells CSVRTGDTGELFF. The CDR3 DNA reads as TGCAGCGTTAGGACAGGGGACACCGGGGAGCTGTTTTTT.

This sequence joins TRBV6-1 and TRBJ1-2; D might be TRBD1 (5 bases). Trimming removed 6 bases from V and 8 bases from J, with 19 bases in between. The CDR3 totals 14 residues. Germline V gene sequence: CDR1 MNHNS, CDR2 SASEGT. CDR3 DNA sequence: TGTGCCAGCAGACCAGACAGTCCCCTGGGGGGCTACACCTTC. It codes for CASRPDSPLGGYTF.